This TCR beta chain was retrieved from a study of T cell responses to AZD1222 COVID-19 vaccine. In the study overall: Second-dose intervals near 4 or 12 weeks were combined. Points from the study as a whole: It should be noted that donors were predominantly white British and more often female, and clonal diversity was possibly underestimated. Spike-wide coverage was observed for vaccine-associated CD4 TCRs, with dominant responses at 160-218 and 743-854. Once two AZD1222 doses were given, Spike-specific TCR breadth and depth went up.

The assay was immunoSEQ multiplex PCR, and TCRdb's table has in-frame clones only and misses some. The table records about 140,000 clones, roughly 90% of them present only once. This CDR3 contains 13 residues. With 3 bases removed from V and 6 bases from J, the gap between germline ends came to 12 bases. Germline CDR1 is MDHEN and CDR2 is SYDVKM. Remarks on this clone: Its target is not known.

This sequence joins TRBV28 and TRBJ2-7; no definite D call. The sequencing here drew on peripheral blood, taken on day 0 of AZD1222 vaccination. The receptor's source is an adult in good health. CDR3 bases: TGTGCCAGCAGTTTCTGGGGTCTCACCGAGCAGTACTTC. This translates into CASSFWGLTEQYF.